The rows below give T cell receptor beta chains drawn from one sample of a study of T cell responses to AZD1222 COVID-19 vaccine. TCRdb's copy holds only in-frame clones and misses some; the assay was immunoSEQ multiplex PCR. The data show fewer than 90,000 clones, about 88% seen once. Sequenced here: peripheral blood, sampled on day 0 of AZD1222 vaccination. These receptors all come from an adult in good health. Each CDR3 is given with its conserved first and last residue. The order of the fields is J gene, clone size, D gene, V gene, CDR3 protein, CDR3 DNA. A D gene is named only where the DNA matches it firmly. Size is stated for part of the rows, as once, few or many counts, or as a class when the clone is expanded.

TRBJ1-1 | - | - | TRBV19 | CASSTTRGANTEAFF | TGTGCCAGTAGTACCACCAGAGGGGCGAACACTGAAGCTTTCTTT
TRBJ2-1 | - | TRBD2 | TRBV29-1 | CSVPDPGLEVQFF | TGCAGCGTTCCAGACCCGGGACTAGAGGTTCAGTTCTTC
TRBJ1-6 | - | - | TRBV30 | CAWSVPLTGSSPLHF | TGTGCCTGGAGTGTACCGCTTACGGGGTCGTCACCCCTCCACTTT
TRBJ1-3 | - | - | TRBV7-8 | CASSLETGTGNTIYF | TGTGCCAGCAGCTTAGAAACGGGGACTGGAAACACCATATATTTT
TRBJ2-3 | - | - | TRBV27 | CASSLQNRRTDTQYF | TGTGCCAGCAGTTTACAGAACCGCCGAACAGATACGCAGTATTTT
TRBJ2-7 | - | TRBD2 | TRBV11-2 | CASSLGRGRIHEQYF | TGTGCCAGCAGCTTAGGGCGCGGGAGGATCCACGAGCAGTACTTC
TRBJ1-1 | once | - | TRBV7-6 | CASSLDATLNTEAFF | TGTGCCAGCAGTCTGGACGCTACCTTGAACACTGAAGCTTTCTTT
TRBJ2-1 | - | - | TRBV5-5 | CASSFYGEQFF | TGTGCCAGCAGCTTCTATGGTGAGCAGTTCTTC
TRBJ1-2 | - | TRBD1 | TRBV5-4 | CASSPRGQAYGYTF | TGTGCCAGCAGCCCGAGAGGACAGGCTTATGGCTACACCTTC
TRBJ2-5 | - | - | TRBV5-4 | CASSLGGGETQYF | TGTGCCAGCAGCCTGGGAGGAGGGGAGACCCAGTACTTC
TRBJ1-5 | - | TRBD1 | TRBV6-5 | CAAGRQGQGEHF | TGTGCCGCTGGGCGCCAGGGACAGGGTGAACATTTT
TRBJ1-6 | - | - | TRBV4-1 | CASSQGGRNFNSPLHF | TGCGCCAGCAGCCAAGGGGGCCGGAATTTTAATTCACCCCTCCACTTT
TRBJ1-4 | - | - | TRBV19 | CASSIGGQATNEKLFF | TGTGCCAGTAGTATTGGGGGGCAAGCAACTAATGAAAAACTGTTTTTT
TRBJ1-1 | - | - | TRBV19 | CASSQAGRGGGTEAFF | TGTGCCAGCAGCCAGGCTGGGAGGGGAGGTGGCACTGAAGCTTTCTTT
TRBJ2-5 | - | TRBD2 | TRBV7-2 | CASSAIRGGETQYF | TGTGCCAGCAGCGCGATTCGGGGAGGGGAGACCCAGTACTTC
TRBJ2-1 | - | TRBD2 | TRBV5-1 | CASSSRVAGATLDNEQFF | TGCGCCAGCAGCTCCAGGGTGGCGGGAGCTACATTGGACAATGAGCAGTTCTTC
TRBJ1-5 | few | - | TRBV5-1 | CASSLLGGRNQPQHF | TGCGCCAGCAGCTTGTTAGGAGGACGCAATCAGCCCCAGCATTTT
TRBJ1-2 | - | - | TRBV11-2 | CASTNGGIGYTF | TGTGCCAGCACAAATGGGGGGATTGGCTACACCTTC
TRBJ1-1 | - | TRBD1 | TRBV11-2 | CASSLGWDSISEAFF | TGTGCCAGCAGCTTAGGGTGGGACAGTATCTCTGAAGCTTTCTTT
TRBJ2-3 | - | - | TRBV18 | CASSPSTGRSTDTQYF | TGTGCCAGCTCACCTTCGACAGGTAGAAGCACAGATACGCAGTATTTT
TRBJ2-2 | - | TRBD2 | TRBV19 | CASSIVLAGGGELFF | TGTGCCAGTAGTATAGTACTAGCGGGAGGCGGGGAGCTGTTTTTT
TRBJ2-2 | - | - | TRBV6-5 | CASSLGGGLNTGELFF | TGTGCCAGCAGTTTGGGGGGGGGCCTCAACACCGGGGAGCTGTTTTTT
TRBJ2-3 | - | TRBD2 | TRBV7-9 | CASSSRREGWQYF | TGTGCCAGCAGCTCCCGCCGGGAGGGCTGGCAGTATTTT
TRBJ2-1 | - | - | TRBV5-1 | CASSFPEVSSYNEQFF | TGCGCCAGCAGCTTCCCTGAAGTGAGTTCCTACAATGAGCAGTTCTTC